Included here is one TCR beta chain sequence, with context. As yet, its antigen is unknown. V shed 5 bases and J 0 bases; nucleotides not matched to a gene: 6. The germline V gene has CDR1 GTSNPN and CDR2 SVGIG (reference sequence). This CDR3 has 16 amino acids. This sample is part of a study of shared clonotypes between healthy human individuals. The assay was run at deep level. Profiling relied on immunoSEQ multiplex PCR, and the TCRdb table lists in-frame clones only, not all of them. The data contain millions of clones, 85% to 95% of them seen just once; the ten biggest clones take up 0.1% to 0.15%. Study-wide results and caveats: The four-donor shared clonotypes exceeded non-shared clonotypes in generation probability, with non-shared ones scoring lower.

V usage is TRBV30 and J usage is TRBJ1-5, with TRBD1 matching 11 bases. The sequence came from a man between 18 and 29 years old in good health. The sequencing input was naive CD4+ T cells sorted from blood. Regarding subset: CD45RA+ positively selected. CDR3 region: CAWSGTGGSSNQPQHF. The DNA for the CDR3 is TGTGCCTGGTCCGGGACAGGGGGTAGTAGCAATCAGCCCCAGCATTTT.